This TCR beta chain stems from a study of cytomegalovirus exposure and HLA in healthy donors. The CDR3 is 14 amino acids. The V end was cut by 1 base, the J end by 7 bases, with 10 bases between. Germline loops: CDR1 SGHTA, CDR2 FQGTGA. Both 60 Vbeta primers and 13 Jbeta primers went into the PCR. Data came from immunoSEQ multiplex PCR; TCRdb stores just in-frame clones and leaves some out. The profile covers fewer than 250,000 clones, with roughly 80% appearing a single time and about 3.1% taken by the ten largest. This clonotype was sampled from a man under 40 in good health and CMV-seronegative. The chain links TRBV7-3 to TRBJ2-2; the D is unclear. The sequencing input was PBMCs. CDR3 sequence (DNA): TGTGCCAGCAGCTTAATACCCGGTGTCGGGGAGCTGTTTTTT. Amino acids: CASSLIPGVGELFF.